These 27 T cell receptor beta chains were all obtained from the same sample, sequenced in a study of sequential checkpoint blockade in melanoma. Method: immunoSEQ multiplex PCR; TCRdb's copy keeps in-frame clones and lacks some. The data hold roughly 20,000 clones, with around 30% observed a single time. Treatment defined: randomized to nivolumab then ipilimumab (arm A) or the reverse (arm B). The sample consisted of tumor tissue (inferred from file names), taken from a patient given nivolumab and ipilimumab in sequence. The source of these receptors is a human donor with melanoma.

This clone was seen only a few times. The rearrangement joins TRBV7-6 to TRBJ2-3; 15 positions match TRBD2. The germline V gene has CDR1 SGHVS and CDR2 FNYEAQ. The CDR3 is 16 residues long. Losses at the gene ends were 5 bases for V and 3 bases for J; bases not matched to a gene: 3. In nucleotides, the CDR3 is TGTGCCAGCAGCACGGGACTAGCGGGAGGAACAGATACGCAGTATTTT. Protein sequence: CASSTGLAGGTDTQYF.

The CDR3 is CASSLGNRPSEQYF. The DNA of the CDR3 is TGTGCCAGCAGCTTAGGGAACCGTCCTAGCGAGCAGTACTTC. V usage is TRBV7-6 and J usage is TRBJ2-7; D uncertain. The CDR3 totals 14 residues. Germline CDR1 and CDR2: SGHVS and FNYEAQ. V was pared by 1 base and J by 6 bases, with 13 bases between.

There are a few counts of this clone. The chain joins TRBV9 to TRBJ2-1, with 9 bases matching TRBD2. CDR3 size: 16 residues. CDR1 and CDR2 (germline): SGDLS, YYNGEE. The trim removed 3 bases at V and 2 bases at J, leaving 6 bases unmatched. Here the CDR3 reads CASSGIAGVTYNEQFF. CDR3 DNA: TGTGCCAGCAGCGGGATAGCGGGAGTGACCTACAATGAGCAGTTCTTC.

The chain couples TRBV18 to TRBJ2-2, with D maybe TRBD2 (6 bases). V lost 6 bases and J lost 1, with 12 bases in between. The CDR3 has 15 residues. Germline V gene data show CDR1 as KGHSH and CDR2 as LQKENI. CDR3 in DNA: TGTGCCAGCTCGTCCCGGGGAGGGAACACCGGGGAGCTGTTTTTT. The encoded protein is CASSSRGGNTGELFF.

This clone has a handful of counts. The rearrangement uses TRBV11-3 and TRBJ2-4, with D perhaps matching TRBD1 (6 bases). From germline, CDR1 is SGHNT and CDR2 YENEEA. The CDR3 sequence is 15 residues long. V shed 3 bases and J shed 3 bases, with 12 bases lying between them. CDR3 DNA sequence: TGTGCCAGCAGCTTCCAGGGGTTGGGCAAAAACATTCAGTACTTC. It translates to CASSFQGLGKNIQYF.

This clone was seen ten or more times. The gene calls are TRBV6-8 and TRBJ2-5; D might be TRBD1 or TRBD2, each matching 6 bases. The CDR3 runs to 14 residues. Trimming took 0 bases from V and 5 from J, leaving 10 bases between them. The germline V gene has CDR1 MNHGY and CDR2 SAAAGT. The CDR3 reads CASSYSRGAETQYF. The CDR3 region has the DNA TGTGCCAGCAGTTACTCAAGGGGGGCGGAGACCCAGTACTTC.

The J gene is TRBJ1-1, the V gene TRBV18, with unresolved D. The CDR3 extends over 14 amino acids. Germline V lookup: CDR1 KGHSH, CDR2 LQKENI. V lost 6 bases and J lost 0, with 11 bases in between. In DNA form, the CDR3 reads TGTGCCAGCTCGCGGGCAGATATGAACACTGAAGCTTTCTTT. Amino acid sequence: CASSRADMNTEAFF.

This rearrangement joins TRBV11-3 to TRBJ2-7; 7 bases match TRBD1. J lost 2 bases, V lost 4 bases, and 5 bases had no gene match. The CDR3 covers 14 residues. CDR1 is SGHNT, CDR2 YENEEA, per germline. The chain's CDR3 is CASSSWDSPYEQYF. The CDR3, as DNA: TGTGCCAGCAGCTCCTGGGACAGCCCCTACGAGCAGTACTTC.

The V and J genes are TRBV14 and TRBJ1-1; TRBD1 matches at 8 bases. The CDR3 is 21 residues long. V shed 0 bases and J 3 bases; nucleotides not matched to a gene: 21. Germline CDR1 is SGHDN and CDR2 is FVKESK. This CDR3 is CASSQDFYLAGTGLGDTEAFF. The CDR3, as DNA: TGTGCCAGCAGCCAAGACTTCTACCTCGCGGGGACAGGCTTGGGGGACACTGAAGCTTTCTTT.

This clone was observed a few times. The chain combines TRBV6-8 with TRBJ1-5; D may be TRBD1 (6 bases). This CDR3 has 16 amino acids. The germline V and J ends were trimmed by 0 bases and 4 bases, with 13 bases remaining between them. The germline gives CDR1 MNHGY, CDR2 SAAAGT. The CDR3, as DNA: TGTGCCAGCAGTTACTCCCCGGTGCAGGGGAATCAGCCCCAGCATTTT. Amino acid sequence: CASSYSPVQGNQPQHF.

This clone was detected only a few times. This chain links TRBV11-3 with TRBJ2-3; no clear D gene. The V gene lost 0 bases and the J gene lost 0 bases, with 7 bases spanning the gap. In germline, CDR1 is SGHNT, CDR2 YENEEA. The CDR3 has 15 residues. This CDR3 is CASSLDPRSTDTQYF. CDR3 sequence (DNA): TGTGCCAGCAGCTTAGATCCCAGAAGCACAGATACGCAGTATTTT.

This clone appeared a few times. The chain recombines TRBV7-2 with TRBJ1-1, with D uncertain. CDR3 length equals 13 residues. In germline, CDR1 is SGHTA, CDR2 FQGNSA. Trimming stripped 4 bases from V and 1 base from J, with 7 bases between. The CDR3: CASSSQRNTEAFF. Written as DNA, the CDR3 is TGTGCCAGCAGCTCTCAGAGGAACACTGAAGCTTTCTTT.

This clone was observed a few times. The chain recombines TRBV10-3 with TRBJ2-7, with 15 bases identical to TRBD2. Trimming removed 10 bases from V and 7 bases from J; junction bases left unmatched: 5. This CDR3 has 13 amino acids. CDR1 is ENHRY, CDR2 SYGVKD, per germline. CDR3: CAKKGLAGGEQYF. The CDR3 DNA follows: TGTGCCAAAAAGGGACTAGCGGGAGGAGAGCAGTACTTC.

The chain has TRBV29-1 and TRBJ2-7, with D possibly being TRBD2 (5 bases). The V end was cut by 1 base, the J end by 2 bases, with 9 bases between. The germline CDR1 and CDR2 sequences are SQVTM and ANQGSEA. This CDR3 is built from 13 residues. This chain's CDR3 is CSVEGTEAYEQYF. As DNA, the CDR3 is TGCAGCGTTGAAGGGACGGAGGCCTACGAGCAGTACTTC.

In this sample, this clone is medium-sized. The chain employs TRBV29-1 and TRBJ1-2; 10 bases are shared with TRBD1. CDR1 is SQVTM and CDR2 is ANQGSEA in the germline V gene. This CDR3 is 14 amino acids long. V shed 8 bases and J 6 bases; nucleotides not matched to a gene: 12. CDR3 DNA sequence: TGCAGCACCAAGACAGGGGGCTCTTTTGATGGCTACACCTTC. It encodes CSTKTGGSFDGYTF.

The rearrangement uses TRBV10-3 and TRBJ2-3, with 8 bases matching TRBD2. V dropped 3 bases and J dropped 4; count of bases not matched to a gene: 12. The CDR3 has 17 residues. Looked up from germline, CDR1 is ENHRY and CDR2 is SYGVKD. The CDR3 coding sequence is TGTGCCATCAGTGATTTCCTTAGCGGGGTCGGCGCAGATACGCAGTATTTT. This translates into CAISDFLSGVGADTQYF.

This clone was found a few times. V usage is TRBV30 and J usage is TRBJ1-2; the D gene is possibly TRBD1 (5 bases). With 5 bases removed from V and 6 bases from J, the gap between germline ends came to 16 bases. The V gene's germline CDR1 is GTSNPN and CDR2 SVGIG (reference sequence). The CDR3 loop spans 13 amino acids. The CDR3 region is CAWVKLGVHGYTF. DNA for the CDR3: TGTGCCTGGGTCAAGTTGGGGGTACATGGCTACACCTTC.

This clone has ten or more counts. This chain joins TRBV11-3 and TRBJ1-2, with TRBD1 identical over 12 bases. This CDR3 is 15 amino acids long. V dropped 4 bases and J dropped 8; count of bases not matched to a gene: 8. Germline values: CDR1 SGHNT, CDR2 YENEEA. The CDR3 protein is CASSSRGQGAEGYTF. The CDR3 nucleotides read TGTGCCAGCAGCTCCCGGGGACAGGGGGCTGAAGGCTACACCTTC.

The rearrangement links TRBV29-1 to TRBJ2-1; 8 positions agree with TRBD2. The germline V gene has CDR1 SQVTM and CDR2 ANQGSEA. There are 12 residues in the CDR3. V shed 7 bases, J shed 7 bases, and the junction held 6 bases outside the gene matches. CDR3 DNA sequence: TGCAGCGGGGCGGTAGCGGGAAATGAGCAGTTCTTC. It yields the protein CSGAVAGNEQFF.

This clone was seen a few times. This chain joins TRBV4-1 and TRBJ2-5; D remains ambiguous. Trimming took off 2 bases at V and 0 bases at J, with 10 bases between the two ends. This CDR3 is built from 15 residues. The V gene's germline CDR1 is MGHRA and CDR2 YSYEKL. This CDR3 is CASSQTPTYQETQYF. CDR3 DNA: TGCGCCAGCAGCCAAACTCCGACGTACCAAGAGACCCAGTACTTC.

This clone was observed a handful of times. As DNA, the CDR3 is TGTGCCAGCAGTCTACTCGGGCCGCCCAGTGAGCAGTTCTTC. Amino acid sequence: CASSLLGPPSEQFF. The rearrangement links TRBV9 to TRBJ2-1; D gene unclear. Trimming shortened V by 5 bases and J by 9 bases, and 18 bases separated the two germline ends. Germline V gives CDR1 SGDLS, CDR2 YYNGEE. The CDR3 runs to 14 residues.

This chain connects TRBV1 to TRBJ1-2. TRBV1 is tagged as a pseudogene. CDR3 size: 16 residues. The CDR3 protein is CASSPPGGVRGWGYTF. CDR3 DNA sequence: TGCGCCAGCAGCCCTCCCGGGGGGGTGAGGGGCTGGGGCTACACCTTC.

The chain combines TRBV19 with TRBJ2-3; the D gene is possibly TRBD1 (6 bases). There are 14 residues in the CDR3. Germline lookup yields CDR1 LNHDA and CDR2 SQIVND (reference sequence). Deletions cut 9 bases from V and 0 bases from J, with 13 bases between. CDR3 nucleotides: TGTGCCAGGGTCGGACAGCCTAGCACAGATACGCAGTATTTT. Residues: CARVGQPSTDTQYF.

The chain carries TRBV19 and TRBJ2-2; 10 positions agree with TRBD2. The germline V gene has CDR1 LNHDA and CDR2 SQIVND (reference sequence). After removal of 7 bases from V and 2 bases from J, the junction contained 10 bases not matched to a gene. The CDR3 has 17 residues. CDR3 sequence reads: CASKRTSGAINTGELFF. In DNA form, the CDR3 reads TGTGCCAGTAAGAGGACTAGCGGAGCAATTAACACCGGGGAGCTGTTTTTT.

The chain uses TRBV10-3 and TRBJ2-5; the match to TRBD1 covers 9 bases. Trimming at V came to 10 bases and at J to 1 base, leaving 4 bases not matched to a gene. The CDR3 has 13 amino acids. The germline V gene has CDR1 ENHRY and CDR2 SYGVKD. The CDR3 nucleotides read TGTGCCACTACGGGACAGGGCCAAGAGACCCAGTACTTC. It codes for CATTGQGQETQYF.

This clone was seen repeatedly, ten times or more. V and J are TRBV9 and TRBJ1-5; D might be TRBD1 (6 bases). Per the germline V gene, CDR1 is SGDLS and CDR2 is YYNGEE. Between the trimmed V and J ends, which lost 7 bases and 0 bases, there was a span of 8 bases. There are 13 residues in the CDR3. The CDR3 bases are TGTGCCAGCCAGACAGGTAGCAATCAGCCCCAGCATTTT. Amino acid sequence: CASQTGSNQPQHF.

The chain links TRBV11-3 to TRBJ1-2; TRBD1 is a possible D gene (6 bases). This CDR3 contains 14 residues. The V end lost 6 bases, the J end lost 6 bases, and 17 bases lay between the germline ends. CDR1 is SGHNT, CDR2 YENEEA, per germline. For the CDR3, the DNA is TGTGCCAGCAGGAGAGGGGGAGGTCTAGATGGCTACACCTTC. It translates to CASRRGGGLDGYTF.